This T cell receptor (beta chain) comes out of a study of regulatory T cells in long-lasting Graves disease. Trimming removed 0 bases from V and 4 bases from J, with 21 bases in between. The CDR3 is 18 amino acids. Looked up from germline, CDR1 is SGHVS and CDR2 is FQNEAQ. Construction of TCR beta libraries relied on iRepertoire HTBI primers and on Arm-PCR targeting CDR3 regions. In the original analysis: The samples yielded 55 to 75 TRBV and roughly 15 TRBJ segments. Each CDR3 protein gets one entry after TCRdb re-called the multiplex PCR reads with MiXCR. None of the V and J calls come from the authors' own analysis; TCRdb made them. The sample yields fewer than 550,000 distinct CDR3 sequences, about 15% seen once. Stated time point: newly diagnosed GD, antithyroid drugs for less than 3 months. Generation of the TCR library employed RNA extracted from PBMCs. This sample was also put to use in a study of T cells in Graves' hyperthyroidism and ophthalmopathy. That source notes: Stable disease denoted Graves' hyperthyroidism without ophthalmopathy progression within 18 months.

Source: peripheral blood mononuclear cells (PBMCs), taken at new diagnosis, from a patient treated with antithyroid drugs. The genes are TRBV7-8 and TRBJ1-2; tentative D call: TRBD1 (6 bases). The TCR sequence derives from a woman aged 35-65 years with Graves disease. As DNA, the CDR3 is TGTGCCAGCAGCTTAGCGGGAGGCGGCCTCAGGGGATCCTATGGCTACACCTTC. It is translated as CASSLAGGGLRGSYGYTF.